This T cell receptor (beta chain) came from a study of cytomegalovirus exposure and HLA in healthy donors. Researchers ran the PCR with 60 Vbeta and 13 Jbeta primers. Libraries were prepared by immunoSEQ multiplex PCR; TCRdb keeps only in-frame clonotypes and omits some of them. Of some 190,000 clones listed, approximately 80% are singletons. CDR1 SGHKS and CDR2 YYEKEE come from the germline V gene (reference sequence). V shed 3 bases, J shed 4 bases, and the junction held 9 bases outside the gene matches. There are 16 residues in the CDR3. This TCR was sampled from a girl under 18 in good health and CMV-seropositive. The chain couples TRBV5-5 to TRBJ2-4; the match to TRBD2 covers 8 bases. Sequenced: PBMCs. CDR3 region: CASSSTLLAVKNIQYF. The CDR3 coding sequence is TGTGCCAGCAGCTCCACACTACTAGCGGTTAAAAACATTCAGTACTTC.